Sequencing of this T cell receptor (beta chain) was carried out in a study of blood T cell repertoires in COVID-19. Here immunoSEQ multiplex PCR was the method, and the copy in TCRdb shows in-frame clones only, minus some. The sample comprises tens of thousands of clones, roughly 79% of which are singletons, and over 20% rests with the top ten. Unmatched junction bases numbered 6, after V lost 7 bases and J lost 12 bases. The CDR3 extends over 11 amino acids. Germline CDR1 reads MDHEN; CDR2 reads SYDVKM. The rearrangement joins TRBV28 to TRBJ2-1; 7 bases line up with TRBD1. The TCR sequence derives from a man between 65 and 85 years old with acute or convalescent COVID-19. Sequencing was done on a sample of peripheral blood. CDR3 amino acids: CASISNRGQFF. In DNA form, the CDR3 reads TGTGCCAGCATTAGCAACAGGGGGCAGTTCTTC.